These 27 T cell receptor beta chains were sequenced from one sample in a study of control samples from healthy donors and cancer patients. Data came from immunoSEQ multiplex PCR; TCRdb stores just in-frame clones and leaves some out. The sample carries 200,000 or so clones, 90% to 95% recorded once. The sequencing input was blood. Every receptor here comes from a man between 50 and 59 years old in good health.

This rearrangement joins TRBV5-4 to TRBJ1-6, with TRBD1 matching 9 bases. The CDR3 has 16 amino acids. Trimming at V came to 0 bases and at J to 7 bases, leaving 5 bases not matched to a gene. Per germline, CDR1 SGHNT and CDR2 YYREEE (reference sequence). CDR3 residues: CASSLDRTGANSPLHF. The CDR3 bases are TGTGCCAGCAGCTTGGACCGGACAGGGGCAAATTCACCCCTCCACTTT.

The rearrangement uses TRBV6-1 and TRBJ1-5, with 7 bases lining up with TRBD1. This CDR3 spans 15 amino acids. Losses at the gene ends were 2 bases for V and 5 bases for J; bases not matched to a gene: 6. Germline V gene sequence: CDR1 MNHNS, CDR2 SASEGT. The CDR3 DNA is TGTGCCAGCAGTGAATATCAGGGGGTCGATCAGCCCCAGCATTTT. It translates to CASSEYQGVDQPQHF.

This clone was counted a few times. The V and J genes are TRBV6-4 and TRBJ2-3; D remains unclear. Germline CDR1 and CDR2: MRHNA and SNTAGT. The CDR3 consists of 13 residues. Trimming took 2 bases from V and 2 from J, leaving 5 bases between them. In DNA form, the CDR3 reads TGTGCCAGCAGTGACAGGTCCACAGATACGCAGTATTTT. This sequence encodes CASSDRSTDTQYF.

This rearrangement joins TRBV5-1 to TRBJ2-3; tentative D call: TRBD2 (6 bases). The V gene lost 4 bases and the J gene lost 1 base, with 13 bases spanning the gap. From germline, CDR1 is SGHRS and CDR2 YFSETQ. The CDR3 totals 15 residues. The DNA for the CDR3 is TGCGCCAGCAGCCCCTTGTCGGGGGGCACAGATACGCAGTATTTT. It specifies CASSPLSGGTDTQYF.

This sequence joins TRBV15 and TRBJ2-2, with a weak D call TRBD1 (5 bases). V gave up 1 base and J gave up 6 bases, with 18 bases separating them. Germline V gene data show CDR1 as LNHNV and CDR2 as YYDKDF (reference sequence). The CDR3 contains 17 residues. The CDR3 is CATSRGRRQGAAGELFF. The CDR3 DNA reads TGTGCCACCAGCAGAGGAAGAAGGCAGGGCGCGGCCGGGGAGCTGTTTTTT.

The gene calls are TRBV5-1 and TRBJ1-4; 7 bases are a match to TRBD1. The germline CDR1 and CDR2 sequences are SGHRS and YFSETQ. V trimming: 3 bases; J trimming: 7 bases; junction bases outside the gene matches: 6. The CDR3 has 14 residues. CDR3 sequence: CASSSQGRAEKLFF. CDR3 sequence (DNA): TGCGCCAGCAGCTCACAGGGGCGTGCTGAAAAACTGTTTTTT.

This chain links TRBV28 with TRBJ2-7; D call uncertain. Germline V CDR1 and CDR2: MDHEN, SYDVKM. V was cut by 8 bases and J by 2 bases, with 10 bases left in between. This CDR3 contains 12 residues. In nucleotides, the CDR3 is TGTGCCAGCCTTGGGCAGACCTACGAGCAGTACTTC. Its translation: CASLGQTYEQYF.

This clone was found a few times. The chain is built from TRBV29-1 and TRBJ2-5; the match to TRBD2 covers 7 bases. The CDR3 covers 13 residues. The trim removed 7 bases at V and 5 bases at J, leaving 10 bases unmatched. Per the germline V gene, CDR1 is SQVTM and CDR2 is ANQGSEA. The CDR3 region is CSAEPGGKETQYF. The DNA of the CDR3 is TGCAGCGCTGAGCCCGGGGGGAAGGAGACCCAGTACTTC.

This chain connects TRBV7-9 to TRBJ2-7; no reliable D call. Germline assignment: CDR1 SEHNR and CDR2 FQNEAQ (reference sequence). V was shortened by 3 bases and J by 4 bases, with 7 bases between the two germline ends. The CDR3 covers 12 residues. The chain's CDR3 is CASSLSLYEQYF. DNA for the CDR3: TGTGCCAGCAGCTTGAGTCTTTACGAGCAGTACTTC.

This rearrangement joins TRBV6-5 to TRBJ2-3, with TRBD1 matching over 7 bases. The length of the CDR3 is 15 residues. The germline V gene has CDR1 MNHEY and CDR2 SVGAGI. Unmatched junction bases numbered 11, after V lost 6 bases and J lost 5 bases. This CDR3 reads CASRRPGQPGDTQYF. In nucleotides, the CDR3 is TGTGCCAGCAGACGACCGGGACAGCCAGGAGATACGCAGTATTTT.

The chain is built from TRBV6-5 and TRBJ1-1, with a possible D match to TRBD1 (6 bases). This CDR3 has 14 residues. Germline CDR1 and CDR2: MNHEY and SVGAGI. Between the trimmed V and J ends, which lost 6 bases and 2 bases, there was a span of 13 bases. The CDR3 protein is CASRLGHANTEAFF. The CDR3 DNA follows: TGTGCCAGCAGGCTGGGACACGCAAACACTGAAGCTTTCTTT.

The V call is TRBV4-3, the J call TRBJ2-7; D is ambiguous. The CDR3 covers 13 residues. Germline V lookup: CDR1 LGHNA, CDR2 YSLEER. Trimming pared 0 bases from V and 3 bases from J, leaving 6 bases between. CDR3 amino acids: CASSQDADYEQYF. The CDR3, as DNA: TGCGCCAGCAGCCAAGATGCCGACTACGAGCAGTACTTC.

This chain joins TRBV5-4 and TRBJ1-1; 7 bases match TRBD1. Germline V CDR1 and CDR2: SGHNT, YYREEE (reference sequence). The V gene end was trimmed by 4 bases and the J gene end by 4 bases; junction bases not matched to a gene: 4. This CDR3 contains 13 residues. The chain's CDR3 is CASSNRGGTEAFF. CDR3 in DNA: TGTGCCAGCAGCAACAGGGGCGGCACTGAAGCTTTCTTT.

J is TRBJ2-7 and V is TRBV6-6; the D call may be TRBD1 or TRBD2 (5 bases each). V was cut by 0 bases and J by 2 bases, with 8 bases left in between. The CDR3 length is 14 residues. CDR1 is MNHNY and CDR2 is SVGAGI in the germline V gene (reference sequence). This CDR3 reads CASSYSRGAYEQYF. For the CDR3, the DNA is TGTGCCAGCAGTTACTCGAGGGGAGCCTACGAGCAGTACTTC.

About this clone itself: Other DNA sequences in the sample encode the same CDR3. The gene calls are TRBV9 and TRBJ1-5, with TRBD1 identical over 9 bases. In germline, CDR1 is SGDLS, CDR2 YYNGEE. The CDR3 sequence is 14 residues long. V was pared by 3 bases and J by 7 bases, with 5 bases of the junction left unmatched. The CDR3 sequence: CASSETGGGQPQHF. CDR3 DNA sequence: TGTGCCAGCAGCGAGACAGGGGGTGGGCAGCCCCAGCATTTT.

The CDR3 is CASSGGQPNTEAFF. Written as DNA, the CDR3 is TGCGCCAGCAGCGGGGGACAGCCGAACACTGAAGCTTTCTTT. The chain carries TRBV5-1 and TRBJ1-1; 7 nucleotides align to TRBD1. The germline gives CDR1 SGHRS, CDR2 YFSETQ. V shed 4 bases and J 1 base; nucleotides not matched to a gene: 4. This CDR3 contains 14 residues.

This clone was observed a single time. The chain employs TRBV2 and TRBJ2-1; D possibly corresponds to TRBD1 (6 bases). The CDR3 sequence is 13 residues long. The germline gives CDR1 SNHLY, CDR2 FYNNEI. The germline V and J ends were trimmed by 2 bases and 16 bases, with 18 bases remaining between them. Here the CDR3 DNA reads TGTGCCAGCAGTGAATCCCCCACAGGGCCAGGTTTCTTC. Translated, it gives CASSESPTGPGFF.

The gene calls are TRBV5-5 and TRBJ1-5; a possible D gene is TRBD1 (6 bases). Germline-derived CDR1 and CDR2 are SGHKS and YYEKEE (reference sequence). Deletions cut 3 bases from V and 4 bases from J, with 11 bases between. The CDR3 length is 14 residues. CDR3 coding DNA: TGTGCCAGCAGCTGGTGGACAGAGAATCAGCCCCAGCATTTT. Translated, it gives CASSWWTENQPQHF.

The chain couples TRBV15 to TRBJ1-1, with unresolved D. Trimming shortened V by 0 bases and J by 6 bases, and 14 bases separated the two germline ends. CDR1 and CDR2 from the germline V gene are LNHNV and YYDKDF (reference sequence). CDR3 length: 15 residues. DNA of the CDR3: TGTGCCACCAGCAGAGATCCCGGGCAGGCCTCTGAAGCTTTCTTT. Protein sequence: CATSRDPGQASEAFF.

The chain employs TRBV6-5 and TRBJ1-5; 9 nucleotides match TRBD1. Trimming took 4 bases from V and 6 from J; bases not matched to a gene: 10. Germline V lookup: CDR1 MNHEY, CDR2 SVGAGI. The CDR3 consists of 16 residues. The CDR3 loop reads CASSSPGTGLIQPQHF. CDR3 nucleotide sequence: TGTGCCAGCAGTTCTCCCGGGACAGGGCTCATTCAGCCCCAGCATTTT.

This clone was observed a single time. DNA of the CDR3: TGTGCCAGCAGCACCTCCCGCGGGGAACAGAGAAATAGCAATCAGCCCCAGCATTTT. Protein: CASSTSRGEQRNSNQPQHF. The V and J genes are TRBV21-1 and TRBJ1-5. TRBV21-1 is recorded as a pseudogene. The CDR3 is made up of 19 amino acids.

This sequence joins TRBV28 and TRBJ1-5, with 8 positions matching TRBD1. Looked up from germline, CDR1 is MDHEN and CDR2 is SYDVKM. The CDR3 is 14 residues long. J gave up 5 bases and V 4 bases, and 4 bases lay outside the gene matches. Written as DNA, the CDR3 is TGTGCCAGCAGTTCGACAGGGGTCGATCAGCCCCAGCATTTT. Its translation: CASSSTGVDQPQHF.

The chain recombines TRBV23-1 with TRBJ2-1; D remains ambiguous. Being an ORF, TRBV23-1 has a function that is uncertain. The CDR3 is 15 amino acids. V lost 8 bases and J 4 bases, leaving 18 bases between the germline ends. The CDR3 spells CASSTGFPTYNEQFF. CDR3 nucleotide sequence: TGCGCCAGCTCGACCGGGTTCCCCACGTACAATGAGCAGTTCTTC.

The rearrangement joins TRBV2 to TRBJ2-1; TRBD1 aligns across 10 bases. Germline V gene sequence: CDR1 SNHLY, CDR2 FYNNEI. The V segment lost 5 bases and the J segment 7 bases; nucleotides outside the gene matches: 5. The CDR3 covers 14 residues. DNA of the CDR3: TGTGCCAGCAGTCCCGGGACAGGGGTTAATGAGCAGTTCTTC. Its translation: CASSPGTGVNEQFF.

V and J are TRBV7-2 and TRBJ2-5; 9 positions agree with TRBD2. V lost 2 bases and J lost 2; bases outside the gene matches: 12. This CDR3 contains 18 residues. CDR1 and CDR2 from the germline V gene are SGHTA and FQGNSA. The CDR3 loop is CASSLRLADLPAQETQYF. The DNA of the CDR3 is TGTGCCAGCAGCTTAAGACTAGCGGATCTTCCTGCTCAAGAGACCCAGTACTTC.

V and J are TRBV3-1 (or the pseudogene TRBV3-2) and TRBJ1-5, with D possibly matching TRBD1 (6 bases). This CDR3 has 13 amino acids. V dropped 1 base and J dropped 7 bases, with 8 bases sitting between them. From germline, CDR1 is LGHDT and CDR2 YNNKEL (reference sequence). CDR3 sequence: CASSQAGEQPQHF. CDR3 nucleotide sequence: TGTGCCAGCAGCCAAGCAGGGGAGCAGCCCCAGCATTTT.

The chain couples TRBV7-2 to TRBJ1-3, with TRBD1 as a possible D gene (6 bases). Germline V CDR1 and CDR2: SGHTA, FQGNSA. This CDR3 is 14 amino acids long. V was pared by 5 bases and J by 2 bases, with 10 bases between. The CDR3 sequence: CASSPWTAGNTIYF. The DNA for the CDR3 is TGTGCCAGCAGCCCATGGACAGCTGGAAACACCATATATTTT. The variable domain in full, completed from reference TRBV7-2 and TRBJ1-3, reads GAGVSQSPSNKVTEKGKDVELRCDPISGHTALYWYRQSLGQGLEFLIYFQGNSAPDKSGLPSDRFSAERTGGSVSTLTIQRTQQEDSAVYLCASSPWTAGNTIYFGEGSWLTVV.